Here is one T cell receptor (beta chain) with its context. Its cognate antigen is unknown. Researchers ran the PCR with 60 Vbeta and 13 Jbeta primers. The assay was immunoSEQ multiplex PCR, and TCRdb's table has in-frame clones only and misses some. In the table there are around 150,000 clones, 75% of which are singletons. The data originate from a study of cytomegalovirus exposure and HLA in healthy donors. Whole-study findings and limits: A later analysis reportedly found that, within productive TCRs, an Asian-associated ancestry cluster had fewer N-insertions than the mean observed across the approximately 690 donors. In an earlier analysis, productive rearrangement rates for most beta V segments clustered near 87% or 30%. Accurate prediction of HLA-A and HLA-B alleles (for most subjects) was reportedly achieved from TCR beta sequences. On later analysis, the bulk of CMV-associated TCR beta chains appeared to be HLA-restricted.

The CDR3 covers 14 residues. The V and J ends lost 7 bases and 4 bases, in that order; junction bases with no gene match: 10. The germline gives CDR1 SQVTM, CDR2 ANQGSEA. The gene calls are TRBV29-1 and TRBJ2-3; 8 positions match TRBD2. The origin of this receptor is a man aged 18 to 35 in good health and CMV-seropositive. Sequencing was done on a sample of PBMCs. The CDR3 DNA is TGCAGCGGTACTAGCGGAGGGGGGTCAGATACGCAGTATTTT. Its protein is CSGTSGGGSDTQYF.